One TCR beta chain is described in this entry. Its antigen is still unknown. The data are from a study of STAT5B mutations in CD4+ large granular lymphocyte leukemia. At the level of the study: Among healthy donors, a particular HLA allele went with more CDR3 'QG' motifs. Study-level points and caveats: Patient CD4-sorted repertoires looked more clonal than healthy CD4+ repertoires, even without putative leukemic clones.

TCRdb's copy holds only in-frame clones and misses some; the assay was immunoSEQ multiplex PCR. Here the sample spans tens of thousands of clones, 75% to 85% being singletons. The sequence came from a human donor in good health. Specimen: CD4+ T cells from blood buffy coats.

The DNA for the CDR3 is TGTGCCAGCAGCTTAGCTGAAAGCTGGCAGGGGGGATCCTACGAGCAGTACTTC. This encodes CASSLAESWQGGSYEQYF. The chain is built from TRBV7-9 and TRBJ2-7; weak D call: TRBD1 (7 bases). The CDR3 totals 18 residues. Per germline, CDR1 SEHNR and CDR2 FQNEAQ (reference sequence). V was pared by 0 bases and J by 1 base, with 19 bases between.